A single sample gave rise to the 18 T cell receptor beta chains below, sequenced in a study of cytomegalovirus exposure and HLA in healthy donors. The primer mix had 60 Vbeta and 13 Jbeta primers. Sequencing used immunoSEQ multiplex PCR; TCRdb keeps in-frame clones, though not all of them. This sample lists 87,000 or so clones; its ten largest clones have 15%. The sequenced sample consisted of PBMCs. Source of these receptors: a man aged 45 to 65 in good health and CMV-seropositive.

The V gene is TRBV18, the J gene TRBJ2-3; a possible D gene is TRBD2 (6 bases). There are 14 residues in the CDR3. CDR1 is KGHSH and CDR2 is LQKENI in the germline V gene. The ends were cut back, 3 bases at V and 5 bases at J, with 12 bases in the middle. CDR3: CASSPRPEGDTQYF. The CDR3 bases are TGTGCCAGCTCACCGCGTCCGGAGGGAGATACGCAGTATTTT.

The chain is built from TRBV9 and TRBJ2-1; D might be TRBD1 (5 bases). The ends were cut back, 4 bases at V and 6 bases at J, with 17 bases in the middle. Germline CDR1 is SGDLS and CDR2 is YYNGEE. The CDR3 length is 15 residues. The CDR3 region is CASSPRRTGGNEQFF. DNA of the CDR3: TGTGCCAGCAGCCCCCGTCGAACAGGCGGCAATGAGCAGTTCTTC.

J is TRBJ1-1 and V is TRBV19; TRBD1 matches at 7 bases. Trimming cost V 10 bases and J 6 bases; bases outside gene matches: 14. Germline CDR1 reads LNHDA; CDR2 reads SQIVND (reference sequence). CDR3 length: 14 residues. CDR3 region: CAKSRGYEVAEAFF. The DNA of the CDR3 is TGTGCCAAAAGCAGGGGGTATGAGGTCGCTGAAGCTTTCTTT.

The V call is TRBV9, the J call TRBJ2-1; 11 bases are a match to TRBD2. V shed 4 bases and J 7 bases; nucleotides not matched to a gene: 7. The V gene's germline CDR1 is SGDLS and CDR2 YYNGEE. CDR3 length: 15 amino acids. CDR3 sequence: CASSSLAGVRNEQFF. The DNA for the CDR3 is TGTGCCAGCAGCTCACTAGCGGGAGTCCGGAATGAGCAGTTCTTC.

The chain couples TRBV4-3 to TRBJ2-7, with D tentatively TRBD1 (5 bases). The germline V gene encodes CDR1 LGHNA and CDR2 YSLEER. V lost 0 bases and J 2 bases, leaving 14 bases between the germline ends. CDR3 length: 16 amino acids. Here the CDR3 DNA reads TGCGCCAGCAGCCAAGATCTACGGAACAGGCCCTACGAGCAGTACTTC. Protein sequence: CASSQDLRNRPYEQYF.

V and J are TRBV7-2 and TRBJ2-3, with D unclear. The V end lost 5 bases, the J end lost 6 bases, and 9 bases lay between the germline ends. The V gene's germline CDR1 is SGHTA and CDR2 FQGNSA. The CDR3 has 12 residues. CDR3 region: CASSRVKDTQYF. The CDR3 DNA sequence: TGTGCCAGCAGCCGGGTTAAGGATACGCAGTATTTT.

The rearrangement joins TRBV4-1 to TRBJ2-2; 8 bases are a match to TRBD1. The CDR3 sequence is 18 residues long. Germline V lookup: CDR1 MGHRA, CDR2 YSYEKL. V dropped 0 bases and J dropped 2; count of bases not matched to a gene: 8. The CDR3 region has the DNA TGCGCCAGCAGCCAAGAGATCACAGGGGGTAGTAACACCGGGGAGCTGTTTTTT. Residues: CASSQEITGGSNTGELFF.

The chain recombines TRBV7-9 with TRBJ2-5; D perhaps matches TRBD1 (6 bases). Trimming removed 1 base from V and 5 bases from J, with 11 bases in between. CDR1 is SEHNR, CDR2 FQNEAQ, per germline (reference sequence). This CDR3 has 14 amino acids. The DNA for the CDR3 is TGTGCCAGCAGCTTAGAGGGACACGTGGAGACCCAGTACTTC. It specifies CASSLEGHVETQYF.

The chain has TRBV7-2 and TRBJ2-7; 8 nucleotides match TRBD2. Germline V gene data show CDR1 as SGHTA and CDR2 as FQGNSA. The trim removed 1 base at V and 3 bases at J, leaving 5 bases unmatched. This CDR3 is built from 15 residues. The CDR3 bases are TGTGCCAGCAGCTTAGTCGGGGGGGCCGGCTACGAGCAGTACGTC. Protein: CASSLVGGAGYEQYV.

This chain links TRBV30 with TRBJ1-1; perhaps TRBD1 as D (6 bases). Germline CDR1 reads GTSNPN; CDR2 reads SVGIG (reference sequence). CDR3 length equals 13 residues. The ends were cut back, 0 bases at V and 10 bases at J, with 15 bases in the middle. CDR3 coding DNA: TGTGCCTGGAGTGTACGGGGGGCACGAGGAGCTTTCTTT. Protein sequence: CAWSVRGARGAFF. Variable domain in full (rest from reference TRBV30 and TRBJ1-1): SQTIHQWPATLVQPVGSPLSLECTVEGTSNPNLYWYRQAAGRGLQLLFYSVGIGQISSEVPQNLSASRPQDRQFILSSKKLLLSDSGFYLCAWSVRGARGAFFGQGTRLTVV.

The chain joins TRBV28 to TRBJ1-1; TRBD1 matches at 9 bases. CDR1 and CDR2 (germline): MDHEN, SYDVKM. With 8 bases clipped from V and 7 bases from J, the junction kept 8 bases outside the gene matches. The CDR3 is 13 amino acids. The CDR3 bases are TGTGCCAGCCGTCCAGGACAGGGGTTTGAAGCTTTCTTT. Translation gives CASRPGQGFEAFF.

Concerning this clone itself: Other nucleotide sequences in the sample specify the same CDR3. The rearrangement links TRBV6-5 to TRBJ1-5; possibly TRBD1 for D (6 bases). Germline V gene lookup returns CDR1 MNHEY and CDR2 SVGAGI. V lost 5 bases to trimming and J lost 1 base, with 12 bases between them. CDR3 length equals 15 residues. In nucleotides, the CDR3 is TGTGCCAGCAGTCGGAACAGGGAAAGCAATCAGCCCCAGCATTTT. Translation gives CASSRNRESNQPQHF.

CDR3 in DNA: TGCGCCAGCAGTTACGAACGGACTGAAGCTTTCTTT. It translates to CASSYERTEAFF. The chain uses TRBV5-1 and TRBJ1-1; the D is unclear. Germline V gene data show CDR1 as SGHRS and CDR2 as YFSETQ. The CDR3 runs 12 residues. With 5 bases removed from V and 5 bases from J, the gap between germline ends came to 10 bases.

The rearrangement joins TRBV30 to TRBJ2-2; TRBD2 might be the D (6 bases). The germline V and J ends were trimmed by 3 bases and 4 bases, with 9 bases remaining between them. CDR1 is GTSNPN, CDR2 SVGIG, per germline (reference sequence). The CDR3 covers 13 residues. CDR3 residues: CAWRRGSTGELFF. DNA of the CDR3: TGTGCCTGGAGGCGGGGTTCCACCGGGGAGCTGTTTTTT.

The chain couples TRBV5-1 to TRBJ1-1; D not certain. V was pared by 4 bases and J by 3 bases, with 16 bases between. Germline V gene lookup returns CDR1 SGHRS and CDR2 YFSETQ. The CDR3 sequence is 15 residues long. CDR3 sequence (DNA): TGCGCCAGCAGCGGAACAGAACCCGGGGACACTGAAGCTTTCTTT. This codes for CASSGTEPGDTEAFF. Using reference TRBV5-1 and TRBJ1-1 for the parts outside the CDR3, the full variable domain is KAGVTQTPRYLIKTRGQQVTLSCSPISGHRSVSWYQQTPGQGLQFLFEYFSETQRNKGNFPGRFSGRQFSNSRSEMNVSTLELGDSALYLCASSGTEPGDTEAFFGQGTRLTVV.

The CDR3 loop reads CASSSRPRDRESYTF. The CDR3 DNA is TGTGCCAGCAGTTCACGTCCCCGGGACAGAGAATCCTACACCTTC. The chain carries TRBV28 and TRBJ1-2; 7 nucleotides agree with TRBD1. The CDR3 is 15 amino acids. After removal of 4 bases from V and 10 bases from J, the junction contained 15 bases not matched to a gene. CDR1 is MDHEN and CDR2 is SYDVKM in the germline V gene.

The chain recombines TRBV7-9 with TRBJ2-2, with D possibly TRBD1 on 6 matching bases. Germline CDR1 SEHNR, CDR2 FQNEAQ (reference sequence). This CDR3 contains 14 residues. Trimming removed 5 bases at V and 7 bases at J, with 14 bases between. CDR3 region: CASSTDSNGGELFF. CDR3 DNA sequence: TGTGCCAGCAGCACGGACAGCAACGGCGGGGAGCTGTTTTTT.

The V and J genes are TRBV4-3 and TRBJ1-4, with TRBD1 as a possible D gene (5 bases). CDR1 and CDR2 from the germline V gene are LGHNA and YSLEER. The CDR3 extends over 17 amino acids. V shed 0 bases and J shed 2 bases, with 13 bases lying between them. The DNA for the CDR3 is TGCGCCAGCAGCCAAGATAAGTGGGGGAGGACTAATGAAAAACTGTTTTTT. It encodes CASSQDKWGRTNEKLFF.